These 30 T cell receptor beta chains were sequenced from one sample in a study of memory CD4+ T cells and cytomegalovirus serostatus. The sort gate was single viable CD3+CD4+CD8-CD45RO+ cells for memory CD4+ T cells. Sequenced by immunoSEQ multiplex PCR; TCRdb stores in-frame clones only, minus some. The sample has tens of thousands of clones, roughly 80% seen once. What was sequenced was memory CD4+ T cells from blood. These receptors originate from an adult in good health and CMV-seronegative.

The J gene is TRBJ2-4, the V gene TRBV5-1; 7 bases match TRBD1. J lost 7 bases, V lost 4 bases, and 8 bases had no gene match. This CDR3 spans 14 amino acids. Germline assignment: CDR1 SGHRS and CDR2 YFSETQ. CDR3 sequence: CASSGTTGPNIQYF. The CDR3, as DNA: TGCGCCAGCAGCGGAACGACAGGGCCGAACATTCAGTACTTC. The whole variable domain, remainder taken from reference TRBV5-1 and TRBJ2-4, is KAGVTQTPRYLIKTRGQQVTLSCSPISGHRSVSWYQQTPGQGLQFLFEYFSETQRNKGNFPGRFSGRQFSNSRSEMNVSTLELGDSALYLCASSGTTGPNIQYFGAGTRLSVL.

The chain employs TRBV5-1 and TRBJ2-1; possible D gene TRBD1, 5 bases. The V and J ends lost 2 bases and 0 bases respectively, with 6 bases between them. This CDR3 spans 14 amino acids. Germline V gives CDR1 SGHRS, CDR2 YFSETQ. The CDR3 region has the DNA TGCGCCAGCAGCTTACAGGACTCCTACAATGAGCAGTTCTTC. Its translation: CASSLQDSYNEQFF.

V usage is TRBV6-6 and J usage is TRBJ2-7; D possibly corresponds to TRBD2 (6 bases). The CDR3 totals 13 residues. CDR1 is MNHNY, CDR2 SVGAGI, per germline (reference sequence). Trimming took off 8 bases at V and 3 bases at J, with 14 bases between the two ends. CDR3 DNA sequence: TGTGCCAGCGGGGAGCGGGCACGCTACGAGCAGTACTTC. It encodes CASGERARYEQYF.

The chain joins TRBV7-2 to TRBJ2-7; TRBD2 aligns across 12 bases. The trim removed 4 bases at V and 0 bases at J, leaving 10 bases unmatched. The CDR3 is made up of 18 amino acids. Germline V gives CDR1 SGHTA, CDR2 FQGNSA. The DNA for the CDR3 is TGTGCCAGCAGCTCCCTAATCGGGACTAGCGGGTACTCCTACGAGCAGTACTTC. Amino acid sequence: CASSSLIGTSGYSYEQYF. Filled out from reference TRBV7-2 and TRBJ2-7, the complete variable domain reads GAGVSQSPSNKVTEKGKDVELRCDPISGHTALYWYRQSLGQGLEFLIYFQGNSAPDKSGLPSDRFSAERTGGSVSTLTIQRTQQEDSAVYLCASSSLIGTSGYSYEQYFGPGTRLTVT.

This clone was detected a few times. The CDR3 coding sequence is TGTGCCAGCACCAAAGGGAGACAGGCCTACAATGAGCAGTTCTTC. It translates to CASTKGRQAYNEQFF. This chain uses TRBV6-5 with TRBJ2-1, with a possible D match to TRBD1 (6 bases). Trimming took off 7 bases at V and 2 bases at J, with 15 bases between the two ends. The CDR3 is 15 residues long. Germline-derived CDR1 and CDR2 are MNHEY and SVGAGI.

The V and J genes are TRBV7-8 and TRBJ1-2; D perhaps matches TRBD1 (6 bases). V was cut by 0 bases and J by 4 bases, with 15 bases left in between. The CDR3 runs to 16 residues. Germline lookup yields CDR1 SGHVS and CDR2 FQNEAQ. CDR3 sequence (DNA): TGTGCCAGCAGCTTAGCGGCCGGGACATTCTCCTATGGCTACACCTTC. Translation: CASSLAAGTFSYGYTF.

V usage is TRBV18 and J usage is TRBJ2-3, with 8 bases that match TRBD2. Germline loops: CDR1 KGHSH, CDR2 LQKENI. The V and J ends lost 2 bases and 4 bases, in that order; junction bases with no gene match: 5. The CDR3 length is 15 residues. For the CDR3, the DNA is TGTGCCAGCTCACCAGGGGCGGGAGGCTCAGATACGCAGTATTTT. It specifies CASSPGAGGSDTQYF.

The rearrangement uses TRBV7-8 and TRBJ1-1; D uncertain. V lost 1 base and J 1 base, leaving 10 bases between the germline ends. Germline loops: CDR1 SGHVS, CDR2 FQNEAQ. This CDR3 has 15 amino acids. CDR3 residues: CASSLVGSANTEAFF. The CDR3 DNA sequence: TGTGCCAGCAGCTTAGTTGGATCAGCGAACACTGAAGCTTTCTTT.

This sequence joins TRBV19 and TRBJ1-2, with 9 bases aligning to TRBD1. Germline V gives CDR1 LNHDA, CDR2 SQIVND (reference sequence). Trimming cost V 7 bases and J 3 bases; bases outside gene matches: 6. The CDR3 length is 14 residues. The CDR3 is CASTTGQGHYGYTF. CDR3 nucleotide sequence: TGTGCCAGTACCACCGGACAGGGGCACTATGGCTACACCTTC.

The J gene is TRBJ1-2, the V gene TRBV5-4; D is perhaps TRBD1 (5 bases). V was cut by 7 bases and J by 4 bases, with 14 bases left in between. This CDR3 is built from 13 residues. The germline gives CDR1 SGHNT, CDR2 YYREEE (reference sequence). The CDR3 sequence is CASLVRGGYGYTF. CDR3 bases: TGTGCCAGCCTTGTCCGGGGCGGCTATGGCTACACCTTC.

CDR3 in DNA: TGTGCCAGCAGCTGGGGGCGAGAGACCCAGTACTTC. Translation gives CASSWGRETQYF. The chain couples TRBV7-8 to TRBJ2-5, with a tentative D call TRBD1 (6 bases). Trimming shortened V by 4 bases and J by 4 bases, and 7 bases separated the two germline ends. Germline loops: CDR1 SGHVS, CDR2 FQNEAQ. The CDR3 spans 12 residues.

This clone has just a few counts. V is TRBV5-1 and J is TRBJ2-5, with TRBD1 identical over 7 bases. The CDR3 contains 16 residues. V lost 1 base, J lost 1 base, and 7 bases stayed unmatched. Germline loops: CDR1 SGHRS, CDR2 YFSETQ. The CDR3: CASSLTPAGGQETQYF. The CDR3 coding sequence is TGCGCCAGCAGCTTGACCCCGGCAGGGGGCCAAGAGACCCAGTACTTC.

This clone appeared once. This chain joins TRBV10-2 and TRBJ2-7; D gene unclear. The CDR3 sequence is 11 residues long. V shed 7 bases and J shed 6 bases, with 10 bases lying between them. The germline V gene encodes CDR1 WSHSY and CDR2 SAAADI. CDR3: CASMNSGEQYF. The CDR3 DNA reads as TGCGCCAGCATGAACTCAGGCGAGCAGTACTTC.

This clone came up once. The V and J genes are TRBV4-3 and TRBJ1-2, with D possibly matching TRBD1 (5 bases). Trimming took off 1 base at V and 8 bases at J, with 14 bases between the two ends. Germline V gene data show CDR1 as LGHNA and CDR2 as YSLEER. The CDR3 totals 14 residues. This CDR3 reads CASSQVSGGVGYTF. CDR3 sequence (DNA): TGCGCCAGCAGCCAAGTTTCGGGGGGTGTCGGCTACACCTTC.

The CDR3 here is CASSQLLGQGDTGELFF. CDR3 nucleotides: TGCGCCAGCAGCCAACTTTTAGGACAGGGGGACACCGGGGAGCTGTTTTTT. J is TRBJ2-2 and V is TRBV4-3, with 10 nucleotides matching TRBD1. The V gene's germline CDR1 is LGHNA and CDR2 YSLEER. V dropped 2 bases and J dropped 3; count of bases not matched to a gene: 6. CDR3 length: 17 amino acids.

DNA of the CDR3: TGCGCCAGCAGCCTCTTACTGAGGAGTGAGTCCTACAATGAGCAGTTCTTC. It yields the protein CASSLLLRSESYNEQFF. The J gene is TRBJ2-1, the V gene TRBV4-1; the D is unclear. Trimming stripped 4 bases from V and 1 base from J, with 17 bases between. The CDR3 has 17 amino acids. Germline values: CDR1 MGHRA, CDR2 YSYEKL.

In its sample, this clone was seen once. The DNA for the CDR3 is TGTGCCAGCGCAAAGGGTCAGGCCCCCGGGGAGCTGTTTTTT. Translation gives CASAKGQAPGELFF. This rearrangement joins TRBV6-5 to TRBJ2-2; D is undetermined. CDR1 and CDR2 (germline): MNHEY, SVGAGI. The germline V and J ends were trimmed by 8 bases and 6 bases, with 16 bases remaining between them. The CDR3 consists of 14 residues.

The chain carries TRBV18 and TRBJ1-5; no definite D call. Germline V gives CDR1 KGHSH, CDR2 LQKENI. The CDR3 length is 18 residues. Between the trimmed V and J ends, which lost 2 bases and 5 bases, there was a span of 22 bases. DNA for the CDR3: TGTGCCAGCTCACCATCGGGCTGGGAGCGAGGACGTGATCAGCCCCAGCATTTT. Protein product: CASSPSGWERGRDQPQHF.

J is TRBJ2-7 and V is TRBV29-1; the D gene is possibly TRBD2 (6 bases). The V gene lost 6 bases and the J gene lost 6 bases, with 15 bases spanning the gap. The CDR3 length is 12 residues. The V gene's germline CDR1 is SQVTM and CDR2 ANQGSEA. The CDR3 reads CSVLLGEAEQYF. CDR3 DNA: TGCAGCGTGCTACTCGGGGAGGCCGAGCAGTACTTC.

The rearrangement joins TRBV7-8 to TRBJ1-4, with TRBD1 matching 9 bases. V trimming: 5 bases; J trimming: 7 bases; junction bases outside the gene matches: 8. Germline-derived CDR1 and CDR2 are SGHVS and FQNEAQ. The CDR3 contains 15 residues. The CDR3 spells CASSPRDRVFEKLFF. In DNA, the CDR3 is TGTGCCAGCAGCCCCCGGGACAGGGTCTTTGAAAAACTGTTTTTT. The full variable domain, its missing parts supplied by reference TRBV7-8 and TRBJ1-4, is GAGVSQSPRYKVAKRGQDVALRCDPISGHVSLFWYQQALGQGPEFLTYFQNEAQLDKSGLPSDRFFAERPEGSVSTLKIQRTQQEDSAVYLCASSPRDRVFEKLFFGSGTQLSVL.

The CDR3 here is CASSLRDRRNQPQHF. In nucleotides, the CDR3 is TGTGCCAGCAGTTTAAGGGACAGGCGCAATCAGCCCCAGCATTTT. The chain combines TRBV28 with TRBJ1-5; TRBD1 agrees at 8 bases. This CDR3 spans 15 amino acids. CDR1 and CDR2 from the germline V gene are MDHEN and SYDVKM. V shed 2 bases and J 2 bases; nucleotides not matched to a gene: 2.

The chain is built from TRBV7-2 and TRBJ2-5; 10 nucleotides agree with TRBD2. Germline V gene data show CDR1 as SGHTA and CDR2 as FQGNSA. Trimming cost V 1 base and J 2 bases; bases outside gene matches: 7. CDR3 length: 17 residues. CDR3 region: CASSLVASGGWQETQYF. For the CDR3, the DNA is TGTGCCAGCAGCTTAGTTGCTAGCGGGGGCTGGCAAGAGACCCAGTACTTC.

The CDR3 coding sequence is TGTGCCAGCAGTTCGACAGACAGGGTTGAATTGTACAATGAGCAGTTCTTC. Its translation is CASSSTDRVELYNEQFF. The chain is built from TRBV27 and TRBJ2-1; 7 bases are a match to TRBD1. From germline, CDR1 is MNHEY and CDR2 SMNVEV (reference sequence). The CDR3 runs to 17 residues. The V gene end was trimmed by 4 bases and the J gene end by 4 bases; junction bases not matched to a gene: 13.

This clone was recorded a few times. The rearrangement uses TRBV19 and TRBJ1-3, with D maybe TRBD1 (5 bases). V was pared by 5 bases and J by 0 bases, with 8 bases between. Per germline, CDR1 LNHDA and CDR2 SQIVND (reference sequence). The CDR3 has 14 residues. CDR3 bases: TGTGCCAGTAGTGACAGATACTCTGGAAACACCATATATTTT. This encodes CASSDRYSGNTIYF.

V usage is TRBV10-3 and J usage is TRBJ1-1, with D uncertain. Germline lookup yields CDR1 ENHRY and CDR2 SYGVKD. Trimming took 6 bases from V and 3 from J, leaving 5 bases between them. There are 11 residues in the CDR3. CDR3 sequence (DNA): TGTGCCATCAGAACAGACACTGAAGCTTTCTTT. Translation gives CAIRTDTEAFF.

A few counts support this clone. The chain couples TRBV2 to TRBJ1-4; D is possibly TRBD1 (6 bases). The CDR3 spans 13 residues. The V gene's germline CDR1 is SNHLY and CDR2 FYNNEI. The V gene lost 7 bases and the J gene lost 7 bases, with 13 bases spanning the gap. This CDR3 reads CASKGGLGEKLFF. The DNA for the CDR3 is TGTGCCAGCAAGGGGGGGCTAGGTGAAAAACTGTTTTTT. Complete variable domain (other parts from reference TRBV2 and TRBJ1-4): EPEVTQTPSHQVTQMGQEVILRCVPISNHLYFYWYRQILGQKVEFLVSFYNNEISEKSEIFDDQFSVERPDGSNFTLKIRSTKLEDSAMYFCASKGGLGEKLFFGSGTQLSVL.

CDR3 coding DNA: TGTGCCAGCAGCTCTCAGGGGATCGGTCAGCCCCAGCATTTT. Translated: CASSSQGIGQPQHF. This chain connects TRBV7-2 to TRBJ1-5; D perhaps matches TRBD1 (6 bases). The length of the CDR3 is 14 residues. CDR1 and CDR2 from the germline V gene are SGHTA and FQGNSA. The V end lost 4 bases, the J end lost 6 bases, and 13 bases lay between the germline ends.

The CDR3 is CASLMTNEQFF. The DNA of the CDR3 is TGTGCCAGCCTAATGACCAATGAGCAGTTCTTC. The rearrangement links TRBV6-6 to TRBJ2-1; no reliable D call. The CDR3 spans 11 residues. V was clipped by 8 bases and J by 6 bases, with 8 bases between them. The germline V gene encodes CDR1 MNHNY and CDR2 SVGAGI (reference sequence).

This chain connects TRBV19 to TRBJ2-6, with D tentatively TRBD1 (6 bases). Germline assignment: CDR1 LNHDA and CDR2 SQIVND (reference sequence). This CDR3 comprises 19 residues. Trimming shortened V by 7 bases and J by 0 bases, and 22 bases separated the two germline ends. CDR3 loop: CASKRRILDRFSGANVLTF. CDR3 nucleotides: TGTGCCAGTAAGCGGAGGATACTAGACAGGTTCTCTGGGGCCAACGTCCTGACTTTC.

V gene TRBV7-9 combines with J gene TRBJ2-1; 9 nucleotides align to TRBD2. CDR1 SEHNR and CDR2 FQNEAQ come from the germline V gene (reference sequence). CDR3 length equals 14 residues. Trimming removed 4 bases from V and 9 bases from J; junction bases left unmatched: 7. The CDR3 here is CASSSRGGAVEQFF. The CDR3 DNA reads as TGTGCCAGCAGCTCTCGCGGGGGGGCCGTTGAGCAGTTCTTC.